One and the same sample provided the 15 T cell receptor beta chains below, sequenced in a study of cytomegalovirus exposure and HLA in healthy donors (dated by TCRdb to 2015 to 2018). Library preparation was by the immunoSEQ multiplex PCR assay. In its TCRdb copy, this immuneACCESS table keeps in-frame sequences only and misses some clones. Where compared with another copy, unresolved V genes explain less than half of these, and the others have no known cause. The sample contains 100,000 to 120,000 clones, roughly 90% of them found a single time. Of the sample, roughly 1.4% falls within the top ten clones. Sequencing was carried out using PBMCs. The receptors stem from a woman aged 25-40 years in good health and CMV-seropositive.

The chain links TRBV6-5 to TRBJ2-5, with 8 bases identical to TRBD2. Germline V CDR1 and CDR2: MNHEY, SVGAGI. The CDR3 spans 14 residues. V lost 5 bases to trimming and J lost 4 bases; unmatched junction nucleotides: 6. CDR3 nucleotides: TGTGCCAGCAGTCGACAGGCGGGAGGAGAGACCCAGTACTTC. It specifies CASSRQAGGETQYF.

This clone has only one observation. The chain links TRBV11-2 to TRBJ2-7; perhaps TRBD2 as D (5 bases). This CDR3 has 15 residues. V lost 3 bases and J 3 bases, leaving 15 bases between the germline ends. Germline V lookup: CDR1 SGHAT, CDR2 FQNNGV. For the CDR3, the DNA is TGTGCCAGCAGCTTCGAGGGAGCTCTCTTCTACGAGCAGTACTTC. Protein sequence: CASSFEGALFYEQYF.

The chain joins TRBV30 to TRBJ2-5, with TRBD2 matching 7 bases. The V gene's germline CDR1 is GTSNPN and CDR2 SVGIG (reference sequence). Unmatched junction bases numbered 7, after V lost 2 bases and J lost 4 bases. CDR3 size: 14 residues. The CDR3: CAWSRGLMTETQYF. The CDR3 bases are TGTGCCTGGAGTAGGGGACTAATGACAGAGACCCAGTACTTC.

V usage is TRBV7-9 and J usage is TRBJ2-5; TRBD2 matches 10 bases. The CDR3 length is 14 residues. Germline loops: CDR1 SEHNR, CDR2 FQNEAQ (reference sequence). The V gene end was trimmed by 1 base and the J gene end by 4 bases; junction bases not matched to a gene: 0. The DNA of the CDR3 is TGTGCCAGCAGCTTAGGACTAGCGGGAGAGACCCAGTACTTC. Amino acid sequence: CASSLGLAGETQYF.

The gene calls are TRBV10-3 and TRBJ1-2; D uncertain. Germline CDR1 is ENHRY and CDR2 is SYGVKD. The CDR3 length is 12 residues. The ends were cut back, 4 bases at V and 8 bases at J, with 11 bases in the middle. The CDR3 protein is CAISGSTGGYTF. In DNA, the CDR3 is TGTGCCATCAGTGGGTCGACGGGGGGCTACACCTTC.

This clone was counted a single time. The chain combines TRBV4-1 with TRBJ1-1; no definite D call. The germline V gene encodes CDR1 MGHRA and CDR2 YSYEKL. The length of the CDR3 is 13 residues. The V end was cut by 1 base, the J end by 1 base, with 4 bases between. CDR3 loop: CASSQVQNTEAFF. The DNA of the CDR3 is TGCGCCAGCAGCCAAGTACAGAACACTGAAGCTTTCTTT.

This clone was seen just once. V gene TRBV9 combines with J gene TRBJ2-3; 7 bases fit TRBD2. The CDR3 has 16 amino acids. V was pared by 0 bases and J by 2 bases, with 6 bases of the junction left unmatched. Germline CDR1 is SGDLS and CDR2 is YYNGEE. The CDR3 DNA follows: TGTGCCAGCAGCGTAGACGACGGGAGGATCACAGATACGCAGTATTTT. This gives the protein CASSVDDGRITDTQYF.

This sequence joins TRBV10-3 and TRBJ2-7; tentative D call: TRBD2 (6 bases). With 3 bases removed from V and 4 bases from J, the gap between germline ends came to 10 bases. CDR3 size: 13 residues. Germline V lookup: CDR1 ENHRY, CDR2 SYGVKD. CDR3 in DNA: TGTGCCATCAGTGAATCTAGCGTTTACGAGCAGTACTTC. Its protein product is CAISESSVYEQYF.

V usage is TRBV6-6 and J usage is TRBJ2-2; 8 bases match TRBD1. V lost 6 bases to trimming and J lost 7 bases; unmatched junction nucleotides: 7. This CDR3 is built from 14 residues. Germline-derived CDR1 and CDR2 are MNHNY and SVGAGI (reference sequence). CDR3 residues: CASRPGGSGGELFF. In DNA, the CDR3 is TGTGCCAGCAGACCAGGGGGCTCAGGCGGGGAGCTGTTTTTT.

Notes on this clone: Additional DNA sequences in this sample encode the identical CDR3. V usage is TRBV6-1 and J usage is TRBJ2-7, with a tentative D call TRBD1 (5 bases). CDR1 and CDR2 from the germline V gene are MNHNS and SASEGT. V lost 2 bases, J lost 4 bases, and 6 bases lay in between. CDR3 size: 12 residues. CDR3 sequence: CASSERGYEQYF. In DNA, the CDR3 is TGTGCCAGCAGTGAAAGGGGTTACGAGCAGTACTTC.

J is TRBJ2-3 and V is TRBV4-3, with 8 bases aligning to TRBD2. From germline, CDR1 is LGHNA and CDR2 YSLEER. The CDR3 covers 16 residues. V trimming: 2 bases; J trimming: 5 bases; junction bases outside the gene matches: 9. In DNA form, the CDR3 reads TGCGCCAGCAGCCAACACCGGGGGGGCGCTATAGATACGCAGTATTTT. Encoded protein: CASSQHRGGAIDTQYF.

The rearrangement uses TRBV6-5 and TRBJ2-6; 8 bases fit TRBD1. The ends lost 5 bases at V and 4 bases at J; junction bases unmatched: 4. Per the germline V gene, CDR1 is MNHEY and CDR2 is SVGAGI. CDR3 length: 15 amino acids. In nucleotides, the CDR3 is TGTGCCAGCAGTCGACAGGGGACAGGGGCCAACGTCCTGACTTTC. It encodes CASSRQGTGANVLTF.

The DNA for the CDR3 is TGTGCCAGCAGCCACGGGGGGCGAGGCTACACCTTC. Translation gives CASSHGGRGYTF. V gene TRBV7-9 combines with J gene TRBJ1-2; D is perhaps TRBD1 (6 bases). With 5 bases removed from V and 8 bases from J, the gap between germline ends came to 12 bases. Germline CDR1 reads SEHNR; CDR2 reads FQNEAQ (reference sequence). The CDR3 totals 12 residues.

The chain employs TRBV9 and TRBJ2-5, with 15 bases that match TRBD2. The junction had 14 bases not matched to a gene; V was cut back by 4 bases and J by 4 bases. The CDR3 runs 19 residues. Germline V gene sequence: CDR1 SGDLS, CDR2 YYNGEE. In nucleotides, the CDR3 is TGTGCCAGCAGCCCGACGGGACTAGCGGGGGGCCTCGGTCGAGAGACCCAGTACTTC. As protein: CASSPTGLAGGLGRETQYF.

Written as DNA, the CDR3 is TGTGCCAGCAGCTTAGGTAGCGGGCACACAGATACGCAGTATTTT. It codes for CASSLGSGHTDTQYF. The rearrangement links TRBV7-2 to TRBJ2-3; TRBD2 aligns across 7 bases. The J segment lost 2 bases and the V segment lost 1 base, leaving 3 bases of the junction unmatched. There are 15 residues in the CDR3. CDR1 is SGHTA, CDR2 FQGNSA, per germline.